These T cell receptor beta chains were read from a single sample in a study of molecular identifiers for immune sequencing clone quantification. Using its own MiXCR run on the PCR reads, TCRdb lists one record per CDR3 protein. The sample shows hundreds of thousands of distinct CDR3 sequences, roughly 27% of them seen only once. Material: naive CD8+ T cells from blood, with Jurkat cell RNA spiked in. The source of these receptors is a human donor in good health. Some libraries in this study had Jurkat cell RNA spiked in. Each CDR3 is given with its conserved first and last residue. A D gene is named only where the DNA matches it firmly. Clone size, where shown, is once, few, many, or a class for clones that have expanded.

D gene	V gene	J gene	CDR3 length	clone size	CDR3 DNA	CDR3 protein
TRBD1	TRBV4-1	TRBJ2-2	15	-	TGCGCCAGCAGCCAAGAAATTGGGACAGGCGGGGAGCTGTTTTTT	CASSQEIGTGGELFF
-	TRBV28	TRBJ2-3	15	-	TGTGCCAGCAGTCTTCTCCAAGGGCGCCCAGATACGCAGTATTTT	CASSLLQGRPDTQYF
TRBD1	TRBV7-9	TRBJ2-1	14	-	TGTGCCAGCAGCTCGACAGGGCAGAATAATGAGCAGTTCTTC	CASSSTGQNNEQFF
TRBD1	TRBV6-2/TRBV6-3	TRBJ2-7	17	-	TGTGCCAGCAGTTACTCTCCCAGGACAGGGGAGTTGTACGAGCAGTACTTC	CASSYSPRTGELYEQYF
-	TRBV28	TRBJ1-5	14	many	TGTGCCAGCGGACCACAGGTACGCAATCAGCCCCAGCATTTT	CASGPQVRNQPQHF
-	TRBV7-9	TRBJ2-3	15	many	TGTGCCAGCAGCTTCGGTGTAATAAACACAGATACGCAGTATTTT	CASSFGVINTDTQYF
-	TRBV28	TRBJ2-3	13	many	TGTGCCAGCAGTTACCAGGACACAGATACGCAGTATTTT	CASSYQDTDTQYF
TRBD1	TRBV6-5	TRBJ1-6	16	few	TGTGCCAGCAGTTACCGGACAGGGAGGCCGGATTCACCCCTCCACTTT	CASSYRTGRPDSPLHF
TRBD1	TRBV6-5	TRBJ2-7	15	-	TGTGCCAGCAGTTATGGACGGACAGGGACCTACGAGCAGTACTTC	CASSYGRTGTYEQYF
TRBD1	TRBV7-9	TRBJ2-3	14	many	TGTGCCAGCAGCCCGGGACAGGGCACAGATACGCAGTATTTT	CASSPGQGTDTQYF
TRBD1	TRBV4-1	TRBJ1-4	16	-	TGCGCCAGCAGCCTTACCTCGCGAGACAGGGCAGAAAAACTGTTTTTT	CASSLTSRDRAEKLFF
TRBD2	TRBV4-3	TRBJ2-5	17	-	TGCGCCAGCAGCCGAGGACTAGCGGGGGGGCGGTATGAGACCCAGTACTTC	CASSRGLAGGRYETQYF
TRBD1	TRBV24-1	TRBJ2-5	15	-	TGTGCCACCAGTGATTTGGGGACAGGGGGTGAGACCCAGTACTTC	CATSDLGTGGETQYF
-	TRBV6-5	TRBJ2-7	14	few	TGTGCCAGCAGTTACGGGGAGTCCTCCTACGAGCAGTACTTC	CASSYGESSYEQYF
-	TRBV5-6	TRBJ2-7	13	few	TGTGCCAGCAGCTTGTTAGCCCAGAGCGAGCAGTACTTC	CASSLLAQSEQYF
-	TRBV13	TRBJ2-2	16	few	TGTGCCAGCAGCCCCGCCCCCGAGGGCCAAGCCGGGGAGCTGTTTTTT	CASSPAPEGQAGELFF
TRBD2	TRBV27	TRBJ2-1	16	few	TGTGCCAGCAGTTTATATTTAGCGGGAGGGCCGGATGAGCAGTTCTTC	CASSLYLAGGPDEQFF
-	TRBV2	TRBJ1-1	12	many	TGTGCCAGTAATCGCCAGAACACTGAAGCTTTCTTT	CASNRQNTEAFF
-	TRBV18	TRBJ2-7	13	many	TGTGCCAGCTCGCCCGACAGGACCTACGAGCAGTACTTC	CASSPDRTYEQYF
-	TRBV6-5	TRBJ2-7	14	many	TGTGCCAGCAGTTCCGGAACCCGATCCTACGAGCAGTACTTC	CASSSGTRSYEQYF
-	TRBV27	TRBJ1-1	13	-	TGTGCCAGCAGTTTAGGGTTTAGTACTGAAGCTTTCTTT	CASSLGFSTEAFF
TRBD2	TRBV4-1	TRBJ2-1	14	many	TGCGCCAGCAGCCAAGCCTTCAGCGGGGGGTTCGAGTTCTTC	CASSQAFSGGFEFF
-	TRBV6-2/TRBV6-3	TRBJ2-3	16	-	TGTGCCAGCAGTTACCGTCAAGGGCGTCGCACAGATACGCAGTATTTT	CASSYRQGRRTDTQYF
-	TRBV19	TRBJ2-7	15	few	TGTGCCAGTAGTGTTACAGGGAGTAGATCCTACGAGCAGTACTTC	CASSVTGSRSYEQYF
-	TRBV4-3	TRBJ2-2	14	-	TGCGCCAGCAGCCGTCTCGGTCCGGCCGGGGAGCTGTTTTTT	CASSRLGPAGELFF
-	TRBV5-5	TRBJ2-3	15	many	TGTGCCAGCAGCTTCACTCATCCTAGCACAGATACGCAGTATTTT	CASSFTHPSTDTQYF
-	TRBV20-1	TRBJ1-5	19	-	TGCAGTGCTCCAATCCGGGACACCATAGGGTATTATAGCAATCAGCCCCAGCATTTT	CSAPIRDTIGYYSNQPQHF
TRBD2	TRBV2	TRBJ2-5	15	-	TGTGCCAGCAGGGCAACTGGGGGGGTTGGAGAGACCCAGTACTTC	CASRATGGVGETQYF
TRBD2	TRBV7-9	TRBJ2-5	17	few	TGTGCCAGCAGCCCCCCCTCGTTCGCGGGGGGAAAAGAGACCCAGTACTTC	CASSPPSFAGGKETQYF
-	TRBV7-2	TRBJ2-3	16	many	TGTGCCAGCAGCCCCGGGGCATTCGTTTCCGCAGATACGCAGTATTTT	CASSPGAFVSADTQYF
-	TRBV9	TRBJ2-7	13	few	TGTGCCAGCAGCGTAGAACAGGCGGACGAGCAGTACTTC	CASSVEQADEQYF
-	TRBV20-1	TRBJ1-1	13	-	TGCAGTGCTAGAGTCACCCGAGAGGGTGAAGCTTTCTTT	CSARVTREGEAFF
TRBD1	TRBV4-1	TRBJ1-4	14	few	TGCGCCAGCAGCCGGGGGACAGGGGGGGAAAAACTGTTTTTT	CASSRGTGGEKLFF
TRBD1	TRBV27	TRBJ1-6	15	-	TGTGCCAGCAGGGCTGAAGGGACAGGGAATTCACCCCTCCACTTT	CASRAEGTGNSPLHF
-	TRBV7-9	TRBJ2-1	15	few	TGTGCCAGCAGCTTAGCCCCGGGAGAGTACAATGAGCAGTTCTTC	CASSLAPGEYNEQFF
TRBD2	TRBV6-1	TRBJ2-5	17	-	TGTGCCAGCAGTCCGGGACTAGCGGGCGAATATAAAGAGACCCAGTACTTC	CASSPGLAGEYKETQYF
-	TRBV19	TRBJ1-5	14	few	TGTGCCAGCCGCCTGACAGGTTACAATCAGCCCCAGCATTTT	CASRLTGYNQPQHF
TRBD1	TRBV7-6	TRBJ2-3	20	-	TGTGCCAGCAGCTTGCTGACAGGGGGCGGTGGGAAAAGGGACACAGATACGCAGTATTTT	CASSLLTGGGGKRDTDTQYF
-	TRBV7-9	TRBJ2-2	15	-	TGTGCCAGCAGAGGAGGAGGGCCGAACACCGGGGAGCTGTTTTTT	CASRGGGPNTGELFF
-	TRBV6-5	TRBJ2-2	15	-	TGTGCCAGCAGTTACCCCAGCGGCAACACCGGGGAGCTGTTTTTT	CASSYPSGNTGELFF
-	TRBV6-2/TRBV6-3	TRBJ1-5	14	many	TGTGCCAGCAGACACGACAGTAGCAATCAGCCCCAGCATTTT	CASRHDSSNQPQHF
-	TRBV2	TRBJ1-6	16	-	TGTGCCGGCAGTGAGTCCTATAGGTCCTATAATTCACCCCTCCACTTT	CAGSESYRSYNSPLHF
TRBD1	TRBV6-5	TRBJ2-1	14	-	TGTGCCAGCAGTTCAGGACAGGCGTACAATGAGCAGTTCTTC	CASSSGQAYNEQFF
TRBD1	TRBV28	TRBJ1-5	14	-	TGTGCCAGCAGTAACAGGGGATTTGGGCAGCCCCAGCATTTT	CASSNRGFGQPQHF
-	TRBV6-5	TRBJ1-4	14	many	TGTGCCAGCAGTTACAACTCAGGAGATGAAAAACTGTTTTTT	CASSYNSGDEKLFF
-	TRBV7-9	TRBJ2-1	12	many	TGTGCCAGCAGCTTAGTTCACAATGAGCAGTTCTTC	CASSLVHNEQFF
-	TRBV7-9	TRBJ1-6	13	many	TGTGCCAGCAGCTTAGGGCAGCTTTCACCCCTCCACTTT	CASSLGQLSPLHF
-	TRBV19	TRBJ2-7	14	-	TGTGCCAGTAGTGGCAACAGGAACTCCTACGAGCAGTACTTC	CASSGNRNSYEQYF
-	TRBV7-8	TRBJ2-1	13	many	TGTGCCAGCAGCTTAGAAATTTACAATGAGCAGTTCTTC	CASSLEIYNEQFF
-	TRBV6-6	TRBJ1-4	14	-	TGTGCCAGCTCGGATCCCCTCGGGAATGAAAAACTGTTTTTT	CASSDPLGNEKLFF
TRBD1	TRBV4-3	TRBJ2-7	15	many	TGCGCCAGCAGCCAAGATAGGGGGCTGGCCTACGAGCAGTACTTC	CASSQDRGLAYEQYF